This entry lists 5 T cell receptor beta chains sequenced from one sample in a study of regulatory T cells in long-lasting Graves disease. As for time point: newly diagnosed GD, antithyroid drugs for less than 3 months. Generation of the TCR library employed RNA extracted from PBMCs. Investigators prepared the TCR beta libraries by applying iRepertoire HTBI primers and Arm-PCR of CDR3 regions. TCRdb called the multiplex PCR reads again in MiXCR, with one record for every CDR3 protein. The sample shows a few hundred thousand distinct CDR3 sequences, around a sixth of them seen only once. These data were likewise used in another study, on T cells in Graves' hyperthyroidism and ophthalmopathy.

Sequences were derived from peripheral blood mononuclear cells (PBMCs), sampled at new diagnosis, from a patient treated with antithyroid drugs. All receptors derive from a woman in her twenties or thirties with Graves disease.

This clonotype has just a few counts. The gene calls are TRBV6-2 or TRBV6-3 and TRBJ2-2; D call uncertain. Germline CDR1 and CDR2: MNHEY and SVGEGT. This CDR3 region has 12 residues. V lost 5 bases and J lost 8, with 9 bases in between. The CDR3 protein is CASSELWGELFF. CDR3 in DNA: TGTGCCAGCAGTGAATTATGGGGGGAGCTGTTTTTT.

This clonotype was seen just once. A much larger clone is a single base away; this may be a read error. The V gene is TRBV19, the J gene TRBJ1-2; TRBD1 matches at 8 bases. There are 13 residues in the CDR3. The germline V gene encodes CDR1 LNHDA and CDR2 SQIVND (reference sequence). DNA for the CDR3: TGTACCAGCGCCGACAGGGGACTATATGGCTACACCTTC. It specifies CTSADRGLYGYTF. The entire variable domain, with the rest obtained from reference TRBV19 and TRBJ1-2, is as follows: DGGITQSPKYLFRKEGQNVTLSCEQNLNHDAMYWYRQDPGQGLRLIYYSQIVNDFQKGDIAEGYSVSREKKESFPLTVTSAQKNPTAFYLCTSADRGLYGYTFGSGTRLTVV.

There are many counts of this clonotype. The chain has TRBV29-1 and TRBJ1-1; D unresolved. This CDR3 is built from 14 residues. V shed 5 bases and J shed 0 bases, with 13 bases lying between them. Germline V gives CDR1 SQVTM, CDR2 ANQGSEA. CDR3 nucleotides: TGCAGCGTTTTCACAGACCTTATGAACACTGAAGCTTTCTTT. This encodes CSVFTDLMNTEAFF.

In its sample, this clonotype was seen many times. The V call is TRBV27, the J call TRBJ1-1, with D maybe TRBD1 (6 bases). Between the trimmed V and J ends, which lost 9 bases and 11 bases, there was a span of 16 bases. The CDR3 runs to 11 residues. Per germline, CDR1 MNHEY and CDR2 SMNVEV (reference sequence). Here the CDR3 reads CASSGARGAFF. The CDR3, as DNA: TGTGCCAGTTCAGGGGCACGAGGCGCTTTCTTT.

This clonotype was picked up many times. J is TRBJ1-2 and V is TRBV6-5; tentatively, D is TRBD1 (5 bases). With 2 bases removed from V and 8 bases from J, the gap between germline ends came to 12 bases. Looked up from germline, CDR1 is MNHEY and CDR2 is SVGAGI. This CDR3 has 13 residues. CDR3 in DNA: TGTGCCAGCAGTTACGGAGGGGTCGAGGGCTACACCTTC. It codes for CASSYGGVEGYTF.